The clone carrying this T cell receptor beta chain was recorded at least ten times. Unmatched junction bases numbered 8, after V lost 1 base and J lost 7 bases. Germline CDR1 LGHNA, CDR2 YNFKEQ. The CDR3 loop spans 16 amino acids. This entry comes from a study of blood T cell repertoires in COVID-19. Whole-study context: Italy, Spain and the United States were the sources of the convalescent and acute COVID-19 samples.

In the original analysis: Cell counts per sample came from amplifying reference gene primers. The assay was immunoSEQ multiplex PCR, and TCRdb's table has in-frame clones only and misses some. The V and J calls and the clone size are those of that table, but D and trimming were determined from the DNA. The sample lists about 250,000 clones; over 75% were seen once. The cohort comprised adults aged roughly 18 to 100 years residing in about two dozen US areas. The sample comprised PBMCs or T cells enriched from blood (not recorded which). The V gene is TRBV4-2, the J gene TRBJ2-2; TRBD2 agrees at 8 bases. This clonotype originated in a woman in her forties or fifties with acute COVID-19. The CDR3 reads CASSQASGGPNGELFF. CDR3 in DNA: TGTGCCAGCAGCCAAGCTTCGGGGGGGCCGAACGGGGAGCTGTTTTTT.